The present TCR beta chain was sequenced within a study of shared T cell receptors in the human thymus. The assay was immunoSEQ multiplex PCR, and TCRdb's table has in-frame clones only and misses some. The sample has about 380,000 clones, over 90% seen once; the top ten hold about 0.02%. The CDR3 length is 17 residues. Germline V gives CDR1 GTSNPN, CDR2 SVGIG (reference sequence). Deletions cut 0 bases from V and 5 bases from J, with 23 bases between. The clonotype was recovered from a human donor. This sequence joins TRBV30 and TRBJ2-7, with D perhaps TRBD2 (5 bases). Sequencing was done on a sample of thymocytes. The CDR3 nucleotides are TGTGCCTGGAGTGTAAAGGAGTTGGAGGTACCCCCCCACGAGCAGTACTTC. It translates to CAWSVKELEVPPHEQYF.